The clone carrying this TCR beta chain turned up a few times. This sample was taken from a study of T cells in Graves' hyperthyroidism and ophthalmopathy. RNA transcripts yielded amplified TCR beta CDR3 regions. The HTBI primer set served for first-round RT-PCR of the TCR CDR3. Each CDR3 protein is one row after TCRdb ran MiXCR on the multiplex PCR reads. Of roughly 500,000 distinct CDR3 sequences in the sample, 22% were seen once. The source of this sequence is a woman in her seventies with Graves' ophthalmopathy. The sequencing input was blood.

CDR3 DNA: TGCAGTGCTAGAGCACCGACAGGGAGGGAGACCCAGTACTTC. Translated, it gives CSARAPTGRETQYF. The chain combines TRBV20-1 with TRBJ2-5, with D tentatively TRBD1 (7 bases). Per germline, CDR1 DFQATT and CDR2 SNEGSKA (reference sequence). Trimming cost V 1 base and J 5 bases, with 14 bases left between them. CDR3 length equals 14 residues.